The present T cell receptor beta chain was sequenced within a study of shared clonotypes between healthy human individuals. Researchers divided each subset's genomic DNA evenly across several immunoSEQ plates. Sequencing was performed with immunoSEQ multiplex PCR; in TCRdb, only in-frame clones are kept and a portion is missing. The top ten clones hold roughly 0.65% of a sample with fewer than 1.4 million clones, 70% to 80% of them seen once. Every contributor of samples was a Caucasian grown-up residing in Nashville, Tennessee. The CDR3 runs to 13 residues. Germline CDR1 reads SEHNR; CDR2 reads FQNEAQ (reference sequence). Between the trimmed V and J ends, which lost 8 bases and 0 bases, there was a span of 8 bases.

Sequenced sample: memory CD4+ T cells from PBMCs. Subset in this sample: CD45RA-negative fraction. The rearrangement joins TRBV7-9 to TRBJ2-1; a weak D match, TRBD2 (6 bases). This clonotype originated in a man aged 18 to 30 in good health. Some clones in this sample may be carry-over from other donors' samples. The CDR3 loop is CASPGSSYNEQFF. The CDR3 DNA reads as TGTGCCAGCCCCGGGAGCTCCTACAATGAGCAGTTCTTC.